This TCR beta chain was recovered during a study of blood T cell repertoires in COVID-19. At the level of the study: Samples representing acute and convalescent COVID-19 were sourced from the United States, Italy and Spain. The analysed material was cDNA or gDNA that came from T cells, B-cell-depleted T cells, or PBMCs.

CDR3 length: 14 residues. With 1 base removed from V and 2 bases from J, the gap between germline ends came to 8 bases. CDR1 LGHDT and CDR2 YNNKEL come from the germline V gene (reference sequence). Methods used by the authors: By means of reference gene primer amplification, nucleated cell counts were estimated. Sequencing used immunoSEQ multiplex PCR; TCRdb keeps in-frame clones, though not all of them. D and trimming come from the DNA, and the V and J calls and clone size come from that table. In the table there are some 96,000 clones, approximately 86% of which are singletons. The receptor was derived from a man aged 80 or over with acute or convalescent COVID-19. Sequences were obtained from peripheral blood. The chain joins TRBV3-1 (or the pseudogene TRBV3-2) to TRBJ1-1; D is uncertain. CDR3 nucleotide sequence: TGTGCCAGCAGCCAAGGACAAGTAAACACTGAAGCTTTCTTT. It codes for CASSQGQVNTEAFF.